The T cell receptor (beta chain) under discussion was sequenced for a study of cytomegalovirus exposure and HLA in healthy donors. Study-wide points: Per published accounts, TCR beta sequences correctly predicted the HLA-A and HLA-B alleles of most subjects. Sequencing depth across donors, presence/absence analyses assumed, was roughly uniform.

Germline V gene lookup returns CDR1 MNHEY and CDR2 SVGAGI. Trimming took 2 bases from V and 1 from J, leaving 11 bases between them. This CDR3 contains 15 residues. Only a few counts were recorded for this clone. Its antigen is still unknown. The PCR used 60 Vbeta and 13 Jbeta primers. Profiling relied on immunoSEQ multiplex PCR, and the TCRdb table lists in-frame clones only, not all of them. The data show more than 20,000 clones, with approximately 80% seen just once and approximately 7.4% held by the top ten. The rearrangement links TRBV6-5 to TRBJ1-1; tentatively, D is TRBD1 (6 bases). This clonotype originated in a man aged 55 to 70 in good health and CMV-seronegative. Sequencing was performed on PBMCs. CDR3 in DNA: TGTGCCAGCAGTTACGGGACAAGTAAGAACACTGAAGCTTTCTTT. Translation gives CASSYGTSKNTEAFF.